This T cell receptor (beta chain) was identified during a study of T-cell memory formation after mild COVID-19. The germline V gene has CDR1 MNHEY and CDR2 SMNVEV (reference sequence). J lost 3 bases, V lost 2 bases, and 5 bases had no gene match. This CDR3 is built from 16 residues. Worth noting for this clonotype: As yet, its antigen is unknown.

Constant-segment-primed 5'RACE gave TCR alpha and TCR beta cDNA libraries with sample barcodes and UMIs. TCRdb used MiXCR to reprocess the 5' RACE reads, holding one entry per CDR3 protein. The data hold some 120,000 distinct CDR3 sequences, with 16% observed a single time. Study observations and caveats: A balance of CD4 and CD8 characterized clones contracting day 15 to 85, whereas later expanders leaned CD4+. The SARS-CoV-2 specificity of second-wave clones reaching peak at day 37 remained unverified.

This sequence originates from an adult woman who had mild COVID-19 (a few samples of this study predate the infection). Cell type and time point are not known. Sequencing used PBMCs or a T cell subset sorted from them (not recorded which). The chain carries TRBV27 and TRBJ2-1; 9 nucleotides match TRBD2. The CDR3 DNA follows: TGTGCCAGCAGTTTAGCAAGCGGGAGGTTCTACAATGAGCAGTTCTTC. This encodes CASSLASGRFYNEQFF.